This TCR beta chain emerged from a study of blood T cell repertoires in COVID-19. Turning to the study itself: From T cells, B-cell-depleted T cells, or PBMCs came the material, which was cDNA or gDNA.

In the original workflow: By means of reference gene primer amplification, nucleated cell counts were estimated. Method: immunoSEQ multiplex PCR; TCRdb's copy keeps in-frame clones and lacks some. V and J calls and clone size are as listed in that table; D and trimming were resolved from the DNA. Here the sample spans just over 650,000 clones, about nine tenths being singletons. Sequenced sample: peripheral blood. This sequence originates from a young woman with acute or convalescent COVID-19.

CDR3 in amino acids: CASSQRGQGNYGYTF. DNA of the CDR3: TGTGCCAGCAGCCAACGAGGTCAGGGTAACTATGGCTACACCTTC. This rearrangement joins TRBV6-6 to TRBJ1-2; the D gene is possibly TRBD1 (5 bases). V gave up 6 bases and J gave up 1 base, with 15 bases separating them. The CDR3 length is 15 residues. Germline CDR1 is MNHNY and CDR2 is SVGAGI (reference sequence).